These 11 T cell receptor beta chains came from one sample sequenced in a study of Ad26.COV2.S vaccination and SARS-CoV-2 variants. Method: immunoSEQ multiplex PCR; TCRdb's copy keeps in-frame clones and lacks some. The sample consists of hundreds of thousands of clones, 89% of them appearing once. Treatment in this sample: 19 received Ad26.COV2.S at low or high dose, single or two shots; roughly 5 received placebo; per-sample allocation not given. Sampling happened 63 days after the first vaccine or placebo injection. The input for sequencing was peripheral blood, taken in a trial of Ad26.COV2.S vaccine versus placebo. The origin of the receptors is a person aged 18 to 59 who received the Ad26.COV2.S COVID-19 vaccine or a placebo.

The rearrangement links TRBV9 to TRBJ2-3; 7 positions match TRBD2. J was trimmed by 3 bases and V by 0 bases; bases with no gene match: 7. CDR3 length: 16 amino acids. Germline V gives CDR1 SGDLS, CDR2 YYNGEE. CDR3 bases: TGTGCCAGCAGCGTAGCTCTGGACGGGGGGACAGATACGCAGTATTTT. Translating gives CASSVALDGGTDTQYF.

The gene calls are TRBV10-3 and TRBJ2-7; 13 bases fit TRBD2. Germline V CDR1 and CDR2: ENHRY, SYGVKD. With 3 bases clipped from V and 6 bases from J, the junction kept 5 bases outside the gene matches. This CDR3 region has 15 residues. This CDR3 reads CAISEGLAGATEQYF. The CDR3 DNA reads TGTGCCATCAGTGAAGGACTAGCGGGAGCCACCGAGCAGTACTTC.

This clone has a single count. J is TRBJ1-6 and V is TRBV6-5; TRBD1 matches 7 bases. There are 13 residues in the CDR3. V shed 10 bases, J shed 4 bases, and the junction held 4 bases outside the gene matches. Germline CDR1 and CDR2: MNHEY and SVGAGI. Written as DNA, the CDR3 is TGTGCCATCTCGGGACAGTATAATTCACCCCTCCACTTT. Translating gives CAISGQYNSPLHF.

This chain joins TRBV6-6 and TRBJ1-2, with a weak D call TRBD1 (5 bases). From germline, CDR1 is MNHNY and CDR2 SVGAGI (reference sequence). The CDR3 has 13 residues. The germline V and J ends were trimmed by 10 bases and 3 bases, with 15 bases remaining between them. CDR3: CATGGSGDYGYTF. CDR3 coding DNA: TGTGCCACCGGAGGTTCGGGGGACTATGGCTACACCTTC.

The chain joins TRBV10-2 to TRBJ2-1; TRBD2 matches 11 bases. Germline values: CDR1 WSHSY, CDR2 SAAADI. The V and J ends lost 2 bases and 7 bases, in that order; junction bases with no gene match: 10. The CDR3 covers 17 residues. This CDR3 is CASSEPKRLAGNNEQFF. The CDR3, as DNA: TGCGCCAGCAGTGAGCCGAAGCGACTAGCGGGGAATAATGAGCAGTTCTTC.

The gene calls are TRBV24-1 and TRBJ2-5; D remains unclear. The V gene lost 3 bases and the J gene lost 2 bases, with 9 bases spanning the gap. Germline V lookup: CDR1 KGHDR, CDR2 SFDVKD. This CDR3 has 14 residues. In nucleotides, the CDR3 is TGTGCCACCAGTGATCCTGGACGGCAAGAGACCCAGTACTTC. This gives the protein CATSDPGRQETQYF.

The J gene is TRBJ2-7, the V gene TRBV5-8; D may be TRBD2 (6 bases). The germline V gene encodes CDR1 SGHTS and CDR2 YDEGEE. Trimming took off 3 bases at V and 0 bases at J, with 10 bases between the two ends. The CDR3 is made up of 14 amino acids. CDR3 protein: CASSSGTASYEQYF. CDR3 in DNA: TGTGCCAGCAGCTCCGGGACTGCCTCCTACGAGCAGTACTTC.

The J gene is TRBJ2-7, the V gene TRBV6-5, with 8 nucleotides matching TRBD2. Looked up from germline, CDR1 is MNHEY and CDR2 is SVGAGI. V lost 2 bases to trimming and J lost 2 bases; unmatched junction nucleotides: 5. The CDR3 spans 15 residues. DNA of the CDR3: TGTGCCAGCAGTTACGCGGGGGGCCCCACCTACGAGCAGTACTTC. Amino acids: CASSYAGGPTYEQYF.

The rearrangement links TRBV4-2 to TRBJ2-7; D unclear. Germline-derived CDR1 and CDR2 are LGHNA and YNFKEQ. The CDR3 has 13 amino acids. V gave up 2 bases and J gave up 5 bases, with 10 bases separating them. CDR3 protein: CASSQTDADEQYF. The CDR3 nucleotides read TGTGCCAGCAGCCAAACGGACGCCGACGAGCAGTACTTC.

V gene TRBV2 combines with J gene TRBJ1-5; TRBD1 aligns across 7 bases. Germline V gene sequence: CDR1 SNHLY, CDR2 FYNNEI. The CDR3 covers 17 residues. V shed 5 bases and J 1 base; nucleotides not matched to a gene: 11. As DNA, the CDR3 is TGTGCCAGCAGTCCGACTAGGGGGCTACAAAGCAATCAGCCCCAGCATTTT. It translates to CASSPTRGLQSNQPQHF.

There are a few counts of this clone. This chain connects TRBV6-5 to TRBJ2-2; 7 nucleotides match TRBD2. The length of the CDR3 is 16 residues. CDR1 is MNHEY and CDR2 is SVGAGI in the germline V gene. Trimming cost V 0 bases and J 6 bases; bases outside gene matches: 7. The CDR3 nucleotides read TGTGCCAGCAGTTACTCGCTGGCGGGGGAGCCCGGGGAGCTGTTTTTT. This translates into CASSYSLAGEPGELFF.